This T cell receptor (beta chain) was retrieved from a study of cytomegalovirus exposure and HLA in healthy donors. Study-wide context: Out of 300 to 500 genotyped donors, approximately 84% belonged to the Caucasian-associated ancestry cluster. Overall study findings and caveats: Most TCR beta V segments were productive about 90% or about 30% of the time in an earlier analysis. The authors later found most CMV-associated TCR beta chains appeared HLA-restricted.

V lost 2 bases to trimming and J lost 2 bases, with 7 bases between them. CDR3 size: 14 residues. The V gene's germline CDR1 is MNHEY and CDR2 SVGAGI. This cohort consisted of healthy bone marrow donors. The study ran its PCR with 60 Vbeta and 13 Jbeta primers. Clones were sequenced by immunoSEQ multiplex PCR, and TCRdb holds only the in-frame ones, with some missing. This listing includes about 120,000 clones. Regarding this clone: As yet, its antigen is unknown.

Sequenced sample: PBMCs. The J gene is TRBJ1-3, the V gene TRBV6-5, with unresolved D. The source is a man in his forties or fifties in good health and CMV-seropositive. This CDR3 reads CASSYGDTGNTIYF. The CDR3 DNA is TGTGCCAGCAGTTACGGTGACACTGGAAACACCATATATTTT.